Presented here are 25 T cell receptor beta chains from one specimen sequenced in a study of cytomegalovirus exposure and HLA in healthy donors. In the PCR, 60 Vbeta and 13 Jbeta primers were used. Produced via immunoSEQ multiplex PCR; TCRdb's table is partial and in-frame only. The repertoire holds some 140,000 clones, with roughly 77% as singletons. The sample taken for sequencing was PBMCs. The receptors derive from a man in his thirties or forties in good health and CMV-seropositive.

This clone was recorded only once. The CDR3 nucleotides are TGCAGCGGAATTAGCGCGGTTGTCACAGATACGCAGTATTTT. Translating it yields CSGISAVVTDTQYF. The chain uses TRBV29-1 and TRBJ2-3; a possible D gene is TRBD2 (5 bases). The CDR3 runs 14 residues. Germline V gives CDR1 SQVTM, CDR2 ANQGSEA. V shed 7 bases and J shed 2 bases, with 16 bases lying between them.

The chain recombines TRBV28 with TRBJ1-2; 7 bases agree with TRBD1. The length of the CDR3 is 14 residues. Germline V gene lookup returns CDR1 MDHEN and CDR2 SYDVKM. Trimming cost V 6 bases and J 4 bases; bases outside gene matches: 8. CDR3 protein: CASSSGGGGYGYTF. The CDR3 region has the DNA TGTGCCAGCAGCTCAGGGGGTGGTGGCTATGGCTACACCTTC.

This chain links TRBV27 with TRBJ1-1; 7 nucleotides match TRBD1. Germline V lookup: CDR1 MNHEY, CDR2 SMNVEV (reference sequence). After removal of 3 bases from V and 0 bases from J, the junction contained 7 bases not matched to a gene. The CDR3 consists of 16 residues. CDR3 in amino acids: CASSFQKDRMNTEAFF. The CDR3 coding sequence is TGTGCCAGCAGTTTCCAAAAGGACAGGATGAACACTGAAGCTTTCTTT.

This clone was picked up one time. The chain links TRBV30 to TRBJ1-1; tentative D call: TRBD1 (5 bases). CDR1 and CDR2 (germline): GTSNPN, SVGIG (reference sequence). This CDR3 is 13 amino acids long. Trimming removed 3 bases at V and 6 bases at J, with 14 bases between. The CDR3 region has the DNA TGTGCCTGGAGCGCAAACCGGGGGGCTGAAGCTTTCTTT. Amino acids: CAWSANRGAEAFF.

CDR3 nucleotide sequence: TGCGCCAGCAGTGAGGGGCAGAATCAGCCCCAGCATTTT. It is translated as CASSEGQNQPQHF. The chain links TRBV10-2 to TRBJ1-5; D remains ambiguous. This CDR3 is 13 amino acids long. Germline CDR1 WSHSY, CDR2 SAAADI. V lost 2 bases and J 4 bases, leaving 6 bases between the germline ends.

For this clone: Because it lacks the conserved phenylalanine or tryptophan at the end, this CDR3 is likely a read error. The DNA is omitted, as the CDR3 cannot be located on it reliably, and the CDR3 follows TCRdb's listing. The V gene is TRBV30, the J gene TRBJ1-1. The CDR3 extends over 12 residues, inclusive of both ends. Germline V gives CDR1 GTSNPN, CDR2 SVGIG (reference sequence). CDR3: CAWSPPYGVIAT.

The V and J genes are TRBV28 and TRBJ2-6, with 7 positions matching TRBD2. The CDR3 consists of 17 residues. With V trimmed by 6 bases and J by 4 bases, 12 bases remained unmatched. In germline, CDR1 is MDHEN, CDR2 SYDVKM. Here the CDR3 DNA reads TGTGCCAGCAGCTCGGGAGGCTGGGGGGGAGGGGCCAACGTCCTGACTTTC. Translating it yields CASSSGGWGGGANVLTF.

V and J are TRBV7-9 and TRBJ1-5; D is undetermined. Germline V CDR1 and CDR2: SEHNR, FQNEAQ (reference sequence). The V gene lost 5 bases and the J gene lost 0 bases, with 8 bases spanning the gap. The CDR3 is made up of 14 amino acids. This chain's CDR3 is CASSQTDSNQPQHF. As DNA, the CDR3 is TGTGCCAGCAGCCAAACAGATAGCAATCAGCCCCAGCATTTT.

The chain employs TRBV10-3 and TRBJ2-3; TRBD2 matches at 9 bases. This CDR3 has 14 amino acids. CDR1 and CDR2 (germline): ENHRY, SYGVKD. V lost 10 bases and J lost 0; bases outside the gene matches: 5. CDR3 in DNA: TGTGCCACCCGGACTAGCGAGAGCACAGATACGCAGTATTTT. As protein: CATRTSESTDTQYF.

The V gene is TRBV6-1, the J gene TRBJ2-7; no clear D gene. Trimming left V 2 bases short and J 0 bases short, with 11 bases between. The CDR3 runs 15 residues. Per germline, CDR1 MNHNS and CDR2 SASEGT. CDR3 residues: CASSEFQVSSYEQYF. CDR3 DNA: TGTGCCAGCAGTGAATTTCAGGTGAGCTCCTACGAGCAGTACTTC.

V and J are TRBV5-1 and TRBJ2-1; 7 bases match TRBD2. Germline V gene sequence: CDR1 SGHRS, CDR2 YFSETQ. With 0 bases clipped from V and 3 bases from J, the junction kept 3 bases outside the gene matches. The CDR3 runs to 15 residues. The CDR3 coding sequence is TGCGCCAGCAGCTTGGAACAGCGGGGCTACAATGAGCAGTTCTTC. Protein sequence: CASSLEQRGYNEQFF.

J is TRBJ2-3 and V is TRBV19, with 7 nucleotides matching TRBD2. The CDR3 has 16 amino acids. J lost 1 base, V lost 0 bases, and 4 bases had no gene match. The germline V gene encodes CDR1 LNHDA and CDR2 SQIVND (reference sequence). CDR3 sequence (DNA): TGTGCCAGTAGTATAGATTCTAGCGGTCGCACAGATACGCAGTATTTT. This gives the protein CASSIDSSGRTDTQYF.

The chain uses TRBV7-9 and TRBJ1-5; possibly TRBD1 for D (5 bases). Deletions cut 4 bases from V and 6 bases from J, with 10 bases between. The CDR3 is 13 amino acids. The V gene's germline CDR1 is SEHNR and CDR2 FQNEAQ (reference sequence). The CDR3 loop reads CASSSDSFQPQHF. Here the CDR3 DNA reads TGTGCCAGCAGCTCTGACAGTTTTCAGCCCCAGCATTTT.

The rearrangement links TRBV15 to TRBJ2-5; D call uncertain. The CDR3 is 13 residues long. Trimming cost V 0 bases and J 7 bases, with 9 bases left between them. Germline V gives CDR1 LNHNV, CDR2 YYDKDF (reference sequence). This chain's CDR3 is CATSREWARTQYF. Here the CDR3 DNA reads TGTGCCACCAGCAGAGAGTGGGCGCGGACCCAGTACTTC.

The rearrangement joins TRBV27 to TRBJ2-5; maybe TRBD1 (6 bases). The V gene lost 7 bases and the J gene lost 5 bases, with 11 bases spanning the gap. This CDR3 has 12 residues. Germline V gene lookup returns CDR1 MNHEY and CDR2 SMNVEV (reference sequence). The CDR3 sequence is CASNYRDETQYF. The CDR3 coding sequence is TGTGCCAGCAACTACAGGGACGAGACCCAGTACTTC.

The chain couples TRBV19 to TRBJ1-2, with 12 nucleotides matching TRBD1. V lost 6 bases and J lost 8; bases outside the gene matches: 22. This CDR3 contains 19 residues. Germline V CDR1 and CDR2: LNHDA, SQIVND (reference sequence). CDR3 amino acids: CASSQLPGTGGDGMVGYTF. CDR3 sequence (DNA): TGTGCCAGTAGCCAATTACCCGGGACAGGGGGCGATGGCATGGTAGGCTACACCTTC. Full variable domain (missing parts from reference TRBV19 and TRBJ1-2): DGGITQSPKYLFRKEGQNVTLSCEQNLNHDAMYWYRQDPGQGLRLIYYSQIVNDFQKGDIAEGYSVSREKKESFPLTVTSAQKNPTAFYLCASSQLPGTGGDGMVGYTFGSGTRLTVV.

In the case of this clone: A read error may account for a junction end that differs from germline. The V call is TRBV7-7, the J call TRBJ2-7, with D possibly matching TRBD2 (5 bases). Germline CDR1 reads SSHAT; CDR2 reads FNYEAQ (reference sequence). The CDR3 covers 13 residues. The CDR3 bases are TGTGCTAGCAGCCCCGCGGGCTCCTACGAGCAGTACTTC. It encodes CASSPAGSYEQYF.

This clone was picked up a small number of times. The V and J genes are TRBV10-3 and TRBJ2-2, with 8 bases lining up with TRBD2. CDR3 size: 16 residues. Germline CDR1 is ENHRY and CDR2 is SYGVKD. Germline trimming cut 6 bases from V and 2 bases from J; bases unmatched to any gene: 8. CDR3 amino acids: CAIRAGGEENTGELFF. CDR3 in DNA: TGTGCCATCAGGGCCGGGGGGGAGGAAAACACCGGGGAGCTGTTTTTT.

This sequence joins TRBV2 and TRBJ2-5; 9 bases fit TRBD1. V was pared by 6 bases and J by 5 bases, with 4 bases of the junction left unmatched. Looked up from germline, CDR1 is SNHLY and CDR2 is FYNNEI. The CDR3 spans 13 residues. The CDR3 DNA follows: TGTGCCAGCAGGGGGACAGGGAGCGAGACCCAGTACTTC. Translating it yields CASRGTGSETQYF.

The gene calls are TRBV9 and TRBJ2-5; 7 nucleotides line up with TRBD2. Germline values: CDR1 SGDLS, CDR2 YYNGEE. J lost 2 bases, V lost 0 bases, and 7 bases had no gene match. The length of the CDR3 is 16 residues. The CDR3 coding sequence is TGTGCCAGCAGCGTAGGGGGGGAGGGCACACAAGAGACCCAGTACTTC. Translating gives CASSVGGEGTQETQYF.

The chain carries TRBV4-2 and TRBJ1-6; possibly TRBD1 for D (5 bases). CDR1 and CDR2 from the germline V gene are LGHNA and YNFKEQ. V shed 0 bases and J shed 6 bases, with 12 bases lying between them. The CDR3 loop spans 16 amino acids. The CDR3 reads CASSQEMEGTNSPLHF. CDR3 coding DNA: TGTGCCAGCAGCCAAGAGATGGAGGGGACTAATTCACCCCTCCACTTT.

V is TRBV30 and J is TRBJ1-1; the match to TRBD1 covers 11 bases. V trimming: 5 bases; J trimming: 5 bases; junction bases outside the gene matches: 1. CDR3 size: 12 residues. The germline gives CDR1 GTSNPN, CDR2 SVGIG (reference sequence). The CDR3 sequence is CAWGDRGTEAFF. CDR3 DNA: TGTGCCTGGGGGGACAGGGGGACTGAAGCTTTCTTT.

CDR3 region: CASSIRQGTGEQYF. In DNA, the CDR3 is TGTGCCAGTAGTATCCGACAGGGGACAGGGGAGCAGTACTTC. The rearrangement links TRBV19 to TRBJ2-7; 9 bases line up with TRBD1. V lost 3 bases to trimming and J lost 7 bases; unmatched junction nucleotides: 7. CDR1 LNHDA and CDR2 SQIVND come from the germline V gene (reference sequence). The CDR3 extends over 14 amino acids.

The chain recombines TRBV4-2 with TRBJ2-1; the D gene is possibly TRBD1 (7 bases). The ends were cut back, 0 bases at V and 5 bases at J, with 11 bases in the middle. CDR1 and CDR2 from the germline V gene are LGHNA and YNFKEQ. This CDR3 region has 15 residues. CDR3 bases: TGTGCCAGCAGCCAAGACAGGGGGGTTGACAATGAGCAGTTCTTC. It specifies CASSQDRGVDNEQFF.

This clone has just a few counts. The genes are TRBV9 and TRBJ1-4; unclear D gene. The CDR3 covers 16 residues. Germline CDR1 and CDR2: SGDLS and YYNGEE. The ends were cut back, 2 bases at V and 6 bases at J, with 17 bases in the middle. CDR3 sequence (DNA): TGTGCCAGCAGCGTCGGACCGTCCGGGGAAGATGAAAAACTGTTTTTT. As protein: CASSVGPSGEDEKLFF.